Listed below are T cell receptor beta chains from one sample, sequenced in a study of Ad26.COV2.S vaccination and SARS-CoV-2 variants. The assay was immunoSEQ multiplex PCR, and TCRdb's table has in-frame clones only and misses some. The sample shows 440,000 or so clones, roughly nine tenths of them seen only once. This specimen consisted of peripheral blood, obtained in a trial of Ad26.COV2.S vaccine versus placebo. The receptors originated from a person between 18 and 65 years old who received the Ad26.COV2.S COVID-19 vaccine or a placebo. Both conserved end residues are part of each CDR3. The D gene is left open where the match is weak. A row's size may be missing; if present it is once, few, many or a size class.

j_call	v_call	d_call	clone_size	cdr3_nt	cdr3_aa
TRBJ2-5	TRBV7-3	.	once	TGTGCCAGCAGCCCCCGGGGGAGCTCGGAGACCCAGTACTTC	CASSPRGSSETQYF
TRBJ1-5	TRBV5-1	.	.	TGCGCCAGCAGCTTGGGAAGGGCAGGGGAACATCAGCCCCAGCATTTT	CASSLGRAGEHQPQHF
TRBJ2-2	TRBV30	.	.	TGTGCCTGGATCTCGGAGAACACCGGGGAGCTGTTTTTT	CAWISENTGELFF
TRBJ2-7	TRBV13	TRBD1	.	TGTGCCAGCAGCGGACAGGGATTTTCCTACGAGCAGTACTTC	CASSGQGFSYEQYF
TRBJ2-1	TRBV4-1	.	.	TGCGCCAGCAGCCAACTAGCGCGCAGCAATGAGCAGTTCTTC	CASSQLARSNEQFF
TRBJ2-2	TRBV27	.	few	TGTGCCAGCAGTTTGTTGGGGACCGGGGAGCTGTTTTTT	CASSLLGTGELFF
TRBJ2-7	TRBV12-3/TRBV12-4	.	.	TGTGCCAGCAGTTTTTTCAGCTCCTACGAGCAGTACTTC	CASSFFSSYEQYF
TRBJ1-3	TRBV9	.	once	TGTGCCAGCAGCCAAGACCAGGACTTTGGAAACACCATATATTTT	CASSQDQDFGNTIYF
TRBJ1-5	TRBV18	TRBD1	.	TGTGCCAGCTCACCGACAGGGGGTCAGCCCCAGCATTTT	CASSPTGGQPQHF
TRBJ2-1	TRBV5-1	TRBD1	.	TGCGCCAGCAGCTTGGGGGGGACAGATTACACTGAGCAGTTCTTC	CASSLGGTDYTEQFF
TRBJ1-1	TRBV28	TRBD1	.	TGTGCCAGCAGTCCTCGTCCCGGGACAGGGTTGGGCCCTGAAGCTTTCTTT	CASSPRPGTGLGPEAFF
TRBJ2-1	TRBV24-1	.	once	TGTGCCACCAGTGACCCCACCCGACAGAGCTCCTACAATGAGCAGTTCTTC	CATSDPTRQSSYNEQFF
TRBJ1-1	TRBV5-4	.	few	TGTGCCAGCAGCTTGGGTGGGGTCATGAACACTGAAGCTTTCTTT	CASSLGGVMNTEAFF
TRBJ1-5	TRBV2	.	.	TGTGCCAGCAGTGAGATACAGGCGGATCAGCCCCAGCATTTT	CASSEIQADQPQHF
TRBJ2-7	TRBV5-7	TRBD1	.	TGTGCCAGCATCCCGGACAGGGTCGACGAGCAGTACTTC	CASIPDRVDEQYF
TRBJ1-2	TRBV6-2/TRBV6-3	TRBD1	.	TGTGCCAGCAGTTACTACGGGACAGGGGCCTATGGCTACACCTTC	CASSYYGTGAYGYTF
TRBJ2-1	TRBV24-1	.	.	TGTGCCACCAGTGACCCCGACAGCTACAATGAGCAGTTCTTC	CATSDPDSYNEQFF
TRBJ2-7	TRBV2	.	.	TGTGCCAGCAGTGAAGGGACCCACTACGAGCAGTACTTC	CASSEGTHYEQYF
TRBJ1-1	TRBV19	TRBD1	.	TGTGCCAGTAGTGGACAGGGTCGCAGTACTGAAGCTTTCTTT	CASSGQGRSTEAFF
TRBJ2-7	TRBV27	.	.	TGTGCCAGCAGATCTGGGCGGACAGCGAACTCCTACGAGCAGTACTTC	CASRSGRTANSYEQYF
TRBJ2-2	TRBV9	.	.	TGTGCCAGCAGCGTAGGGCTAGCCGCGAGCACCGGGGAGCTGTTTTTT	CASSVGLAASTGELFF
TRBJ1-6	TRBV7-2	.	few	TGTGCCAGCAGCAACCCGGGTCGGGGACTGGGTTCACCCCTCCACTTT	CASSNPGRGLGSPLHF
TRBJ1-1	TRBV30	TRBD1	.	TGTGCCTGGACCGCGGACAGGGTGAACACTGAAGCTTTCTTT	CAWTADRVNTEAFF
TRBJ2-7	TRBV25-1	.	few	TGTGCCAGCAGTTCAGGGGGGTCCTACGAGCAGTACTTC	CASSSGGSYEQYF
TRBJ1-1	TRBV19	.	.	TGTGCCAGTACCCGATTGGGGTATGGAGCTTTCTTT	CASTRLGYGAFF
TRBJ1-1	TRBV28	TRBD1	once	TGTGCCAGCAGTTTACAAGCGACAGGGCCCAAGGAAGCTTTCTTT	CASSLQATGPKEAFF
TRBJ1-3	TRBV11-2	.	.	TGTGCCAGCAGCACCCGCCAGGGGAGCACCATATATTTT	CASSTRQGSTIYF
TRBJ2-1	TRBV28	.	.	TGTGCCAGCAGTAGATTTCCCCACAATGAGCAGTTCTTC	CASSRFPHNEQFF
TRBJ1-5	TRBV18	.	.	TGTGCCAGCTCACCGACGGCAAATCGCAATCAGCCCCAGCATTTT	CASSPTANRNQPQHF
TRBJ2-3	TRBV11-3	TRBD1	.	TGTGCCAGCAGCCGCGGACAGGGAACAGATACGCAGTATTTT	CASSRGQGTDTQYF
TRBJ2-1	TRBV15	TRBD2	once	TGTGCCACCAGTCCACTAGCGGGGGGGTACAATGAGCAGTTCTTC	CATSPLAGGYNEQFF
TRBJ1-5	TRBV28	.	.	TGTGCCAGCATCTCGGACAATCAGCCCCAGCATTTT	CASISDNQPQHF
TRBJ2-1	TRBV4-2	TRBD1	once	TGTGCCAGCAGGGAACAGGGGGTAGGTGAGCAGTTCTTC	CASREQGVGEQFF
TRBJ1-1	TRBV7-9	.	.	TGTGCCAGCAGCTTAGACCCTTCCAGACCGAACACTGAAGCTTTCTTT	CASSLDPSRPNTEAFF
TRBJ2-2	TRBV19	.	few	TGTGCCAGTAGGTTGGCCGGGGAGCTGTTTTTT	CASRLAGELFF
TRBJ1-2	TRBV5-1	TRBD1	.	TGCGCCAGCAGCTTGGCCAGGGGGCGAGTCGACTATGGCTACACCTTC	CASSLARGRVDYGYTF
TRBJ2-6	TRBV30	.	.	TGTGCCTGGAACTACAGTCCGCGTGGGGCCAACGTCCTGACTTTC	CAWNYSPRGANVLTF
TRBJ1-1	TRBV7-9	TRBD1	.	TGTGCCAGCAGCCCATCCGGGACAGGGAAGGGTAACACTGAAGCTTTCTTT	CASSPSGTGKGNTEAFF
TRBJ2-7	TRBV28	.	.	TGTGCCAGCAGTAAGACTAGTAACGAGCAGTACTTC	CASSKTSNEQYF
TRBJ1-6	TRBV5-1	.	.	TGCGCCAGCAGCTTGTATTCAGGGGCGGGAGGGAATTCACCCCTCCACTTT	CASSLYSGAGGNSPLHF
TRBJ2-7	TRBV5-1	TRBD1	.	TGCGCCAGCAGCCCGGAACAGGGGATTGTTACCTACGAGCAGTACTTC	CASSPEQGIVTYEQYF
TRBJ2-5	TRBV5-1	.	.	TGCGCCAGCAAAAACGTAGGGGAGACCCAGTACTTC	CASKNVGETQYF
TRBJ1-2	TRBV2	.	.	TGTGCCAGCAGTGAACAGACGTTCTATGGCTACACCTTC	CASSEQTFYGYTF
TRBJ1-2	TRBV6-5	.	.	TGTGCCAGCAGTTACTCGAGGACACACAACTATGGCTACACCTTC	CASSYSRTHNYGYTF
TRBJ2-5	TRBV7-9	.	.	TGTGCCAGCAGCTTAGTTGAGACCCAGTACTTC	CASSLVETQYF